This passage covers 17 T cell receptor beta chains from one sample sequenced in a study of PD-L1 blockade in urothelial cancer. Assay used: immunoSEQ multiplex PCR; TCRdb lists only in-frame clones, some missing. The sample lists 70,000 or so clones; 80% to 85% were seen once. The sample in question was PBMCs, obtained around atezolizumab (anti-PD-L1) treatment. Every receptor here comes from a man between 65 and 80 years old with urothelial cancer.

This clone was observed once. The rearrangement links TRBV12-5 to TRBJ2-6; D is unclear. V was shortened by 4 bases and J by 1 base, with 2 bases between the two germline ends. Per germline, CDR1 LGHNT and CDR2 FRNRAP. The CDR3 extends over 13 amino acids. The CDR3 sequence: CASGSSGANVLTF. CDR3 nucleotide sequence: TGTGCTAGTGGTTCTTCTGGGGCCAACGTCCTGACTTTC.

This clone was detected only a few times. The chain employs TRBV19 and TRBJ2-5, with TRBD2 matching 7 bases. The ends lost 6 bases at V and 5 bases at J; junction bases unmatched: 6. The germline V gene has CDR1 LNHDA and CDR2 SQIVND (reference sequence). The CDR3 has 13 residues. In DNA form, the CDR3 reads TGTGCCAGTAGCCCGGGAGGAGGGGAGACCCAGTACTTC. Its protein product is CASSPGGGETQYF. The whole variable domain, filled in from reference TRBV19 and TRBJ2-5, reads DGGITQSPKYLFRKEGQNVTLSCEQNLNHDAMYWYRQDPGQGLRLIYYSQIVNDFQKGDIAEGYSVSREKKESFPLTVTSAQKNPTAFYLCASSPGGGETQYFGPGTRLLVL.

The V and J genes are TRBV10-2 and TRBJ2-7; D is unresolved. The CDR3 covers 13 residues. V dropped 6 bases and J dropped 2 bases, with 11 bases sitting between them. The germline CDR1 and CDR2 sequences are WSHSY and SAAADI. Written as DNA, the CDR3 is TGCGCCAGCAGCCCGACAAGAACCTACGAGCAGTACTTC. Translated: CASSPTRTYEQYF.

The chain employs TRBV5-1 and TRBJ2-7, with a possible D match to TRBD2 (6 bases). This CDR3 has 13 residues. Germline loops: CDR1 SGHRS, CDR2 YFSETQ. The V and J ends lost 4 bases and 7 bases respectively, with 15 bases between them. The DNA for the CDR3 is TGCGCCAGCAGCAGGGACGGGGCGGGGGAGCAGTACTTC. Its translation is CASSRDGAGEQYF.

The chain uses TRBV5-6 and TRBJ1-2; 7 bases line up with TRBD1. The CDR3 length is 14 residues. Germline assignment: CDR1 SGHDT and CDR2 YYEEEE. The trim removed 4 bases at V and 2 bases at J, leaving 5 bases unmatched. As DNA, the CDR3 is TGTGCCAGCAGCCGGGAGGGGGCGAACTATGGCTACACCTTC. Protein sequence: CASSREGANYGYTF.

This chain connects TRBV10-2 to TRBJ1-1; 11 bases agree with TRBD1. This CDR3 comprises 15 residues. The trim removed 4 bases at V and 4 bases at J, leaving 5 bases unmatched. The germline V gene has CDR1 WSHSY and CDR2 SAAADI. The CDR3 region is CASSVGQGGTTEAFF. As DNA, the CDR3 is TGCGCCAGCAGTGTGGGACAGGGGGGGACCACTGAAGCTTTCTTT.

CDR3 DNA sequence: TGTGCCAGCAGTTACGGTGGGGCAGGGAACGAGCAGTACTTC. Protein product: CASSYGGAGNEQYF. The chain is built from TRBV6-5 and TRBJ2-7; D is possibly TRBD1 (5 bases). Deletions cut 2 bases from V and 5 bases from J, with 13 bases between. In germline, CDR1 is MNHEY, CDR2 SVGAGI. This CDR3 spans 14 amino acids.

The rearrangement joins TRBV5-4 to TRBJ2-5; 12 nucleotides line up with TRBD2. Germline V gene sequence: CDR1 SGHNT, CDR2 YYREEE (reference sequence). V was pared by 4 bases and J by 5 bases, with 6 bases of the junction left unmatched. The CDR3 totals 15 residues. The CDR3 reads CASSASGRAGETQYF. In nucleotides, the CDR3 is TGTGCCAGCAGCGCTAGCGGGAGGGCCGGCGAGACCCAGTACTTC.

This clone showed up just a few times. The chain recombines TRBV7-9 with TRBJ1-1; D not resolved. The CDR3 is made up of 14 amino acids. Germline loops: CDR1 SEHNR, CDR2 FQNEAQ (reference sequence). With 0 bases removed from V and 0 bases from J, the gap between germline ends came to 5 bases. The CDR3 DNA sequence: TGTGCCAGCAGCTTAGCATCTATGAACACTGAAGCTTTCTTT. Translating it yields CASSLASMNTEAFF.

The chain carries TRBV29-1 and TRBJ1-1; D is undetermined. The V and J ends lost 3 bases and 0 bases respectively, with 5 bases between them. The germline CDR1 and CDR2 sequences are SQVTM and ANQGSEA. The CDR3 sequence is 12 residues long. CDR3 residues: CSVERVNTEAFF. The CDR3 nucleotides are TGCAGCGTTGAGCGGGTGAACACTGAAGCTTTCTTT.

The chain uses TRBV6-8 and TRBJ2-1; 10 nucleotides line up with TRBD2. The CDR3 is made up of 15 amino acids. Germline trimming cut 6 bases from V and 6 bases from J; bases unmatched to any gene: 8. Germline CDR1 MNHGY, CDR2 SAAAGT. In DNA, the CDR3 is TGTGCCAGCAGGACCACTAGCGGGATAACCAATGAGCAGTTCTTC. It specifies CASRTTSGITNEQFF.

This clone was detected a few times. The rearrangement joins TRBV11-2 to TRBJ2-2; no clear D. This CDR3 spans 16 amino acids. Germline assignment: CDR1 SGHAT and CDR2 FQNNGV. The ends were cut back, 5 bases at V and 2 bases at J, with 15 bases in the middle. In DNA, the CDR3 is TGTGCCAGCAGCCTTACAAGCGTCCAAAACACCGGGGAGCTGTTTTTT. It yields the protein CASSLTSVQNTGELFF.

The J gene is TRBJ1-3, the V gene TRBV6-6; 7 bases are a match to TRBD1. The V gene end was trimmed by 5 bases and the J gene end by 0 bases; junction bases not matched to a gene: 4. The length of the CDR3 is 15 residues. CDR1 is MNHNY, CDR2 SVGAGI, per germline (reference sequence). As DNA, the CDR3 is TGTGCCAGCAGTGCGGACAGGTCCTCTGGAAACACCATATATTTT. It translates to CASSADRSSGNTIYF.

The chain links TRBV19 to TRBJ2-7; the match to TRBD1 covers 7 bases. CDR1 is LNHDA and CDR2 is SQIVND in the germline V gene (reference sequence). V dropped 1 base and J dropped 5; count of bases not matched to a gene: 11. The length of the CDR3 is 16 residues. CDR3 sequence (DNA): TGTGCCAGTAGTATAGTCCCGGGGACAGCTCCTAACGAGCAGTACTTC. This encodes CASSIVPGTAPNEQYF.

CDR3 sequence (DNA): TGTGCCAGCAGCTTCCTACGGGGTAGCAATCAGCCCCAGCATTTT. The encoded protein is CASSFLRGSNQPQHF. The chain combines TRBV7-8 with TRBJ1-5, with D hard to call. There are 15 residues in the CDR3. V shed 3 bases and J shed 0 bases, with 9 bases lying between them. Germline CDR1 SGHVS, CDR2 FQNEAQ. Complete variable domain (other parts from reference TRBV7-8 and TRBJ1-5): GAGVSQSPRYKVAKRGQDVALRCDPISGHVSLFWYQQALGQGPEFLTYFQNEAQLDKSGLPSDRFFAERPEGSVSTLKIQRTQQEDSAVYLCASSFLRGSNQPQHFGDGTRLSIL.

In this sample, this clone turned up once. The rearrangement joins TRBV20-1 to TRBJ1-4; D ambiguous. The V and J ends lost 3 bases and 7 bases respectively, with 6 bases between them. Germline lookup yields CDR1 DFQATT and CDR2 SNEGSKA (reference sequence). The CDR3 consists of 11 residues. The CDR3 region is CSASSGEKLFF. The CDR3 region has the DNA TGCAGTGCTAGTTCGGGTGAAAAACTGTTTTTT.

This clone is medium-sized (0.01 to 0.1%) in the sample. The chain recombines TRBV6-6 with TRBJ2-2, with TRBD2 identical over 7 bases. V shed 4 bases and J 5 bases; nucleotides not matched to a gene: 1. The germline CDR1 and CDR2 sequences are MNHNY and SVGAGI (reference sequence). The CDR3 loop spans 13 amino acids. The CDR3 reads CASSLGGTGELFF. The CDR3 DNA reads TGTGCCAGCAGTTTGGGGGGGACCGGGGAGCTGTTTTTT.